This T cell receptor beta chain was documented in a study of cytomegalovirus exposure and HLA in healthy donors (dated by TCRdb to 2016 to 2017). Turning to the overall study: According to an earlier analysis of a few hundred of the donors, about 179 million T cells yielded over 100 million unique TCR beta sequences and approximately 300 Gb of sequence data. Among the roughly 370 genotyped donors, under 90% belonged to the genetic ancestry cluster associated with self-reported Caucasian donors. Donor age, sex, ethnicity and CMV serostatus were collected together with the repertoire data. Rather than using new phenotypic data, the later analysis identified candidate immune exposures from TCR beta sequences and from how often those sequences occurred across donors. Both class I and class II loci were covered by HLA typing, at four-digit resolution. An early release covering about 600 HLA-typed donors comprised approximately 300 gigabases of sequencing data and 85 million to 100 million unique TCR sequences. To decide whether each TCR beta V gene segment behaved as functional or pseudogenic, an earlier analysis of some 580 of the donors relied on high-throughput TCR beta sequencing. Typing coverage differed by locus: A, B, C, DRB1 and DQB1 were typed in roughly 620-630 donors, DQA1 in 522, DPA1 in some 600, and DPB1 in 450 to 480. Roughly five DR-DQ haplotypes were handled as single units for association and clustering because linkage in the cohort was strong. The study used immunosequencing to profile the T cell repertoires of several hundred subjects and linked those repertoires to cytomegalovirus serostatus. To predict cytomegalovirus infection status, the study combined high-throughput TCR immunosequencing, statistical association of individual TCRs with disease status, and machine learning. The study aimed to test whether signatures of past pathogen exposure could be identified by cataloging public T cell receptors. A separate validation cohort of about 110 different subjects was used in addition to the approximately 640-subject first cohort. Among some 400 genotyped donors of the cohort, an average of approximately 200,000 unique TCR beta nucleotide sequences was sequenced per donor, of which 15% to 20% were non-productive. A later analysis re-examined previously published TCR beta repertoires from hundreds of donors and added high-resolution HLA genotyping to investigate patterns of TCR occurrence. All discovery cohort repertoires had been generated using a single sequencing platform. A later genetic analysis used genome-wide SNP genotypes for about 60% of the roughly 700 donors, treating that subset as a discovery cohort.

V drops 8 bases and J drops 5 bases, leaving 16 bases in between. CDR1 SGHAT and CDR2 FQNNGV were looked up in the germline V gene. The CDR3 starts with the cysteine, ends with the phenylalanine, and has 13 residues. CDR3 DNA is the only sequence kept; it has 39 bases, read in frame from the first base. Turning to this clone: Its antigen has not been determined. Within one base of it there is no much larger clone, and no base qualities were kept.

The full study reports these points: Because counts were too low, seventeen rarely observed V segments, including chromosome 9 orphons, were excluded from the earlier analysis of 587 of the donors. Because HLA typing was missing for some donors at each locus, association tests included only the typed subset. Correlated functional status among segregating V segments might be attributable to linkage disequilibrium, but an unknown experimental factor could not be ruled out. When HLA alleles, especially DR and DQ, strongly co-occurred, TCR associations were difficult to assign to individual alleles. Most TCR sequences were observed very rarely across donors, whereas some public TCRs were present in many individuals. A cluster of highly shared sequence variants was judged likely to represent a technical artifact of the sequencing pipeline. A later analysis reported that several top co-occurrence clusters appeared linked to parvovirus B19, influenza, CMV and Epstein-Barr virus. A later genetic analysis reported fewer N-insertions in productive TCRs among donors in an Asian-associated ancestry cluster than the roughly 670-donor mean. The study listed 150 to 200 TCR beta chains as associated with cytomegalovirus. A few of the identified cytomegalovirus-associated TCR beta chains were confirmed in vitro to be specific for cytomegalovirus antigens. According to the authors, the approach could potentially be generalized to other disease states and immunological phenotypes. In a later analysis, HLA-associated TCR beta chains showed more clonal expansion and lower generation probabilities than non-associated chains that were equally common. A later analysis found that TCR association rates varied across HLA loci, with DRB1 alleles showing the most associated TCRs and HLA-C alleles the fewest. A later genetic analysis associated a missense DCLRE1C variant with V-gene and J-gene trimming of TCR beta chains, and an independent cohort replicated the association. Cytomegalovirus status was reported to be diagnosed by the classifier with high specificity and sensitivity in both the original and validation cohorts. Broadly in line with IMGT annotations, most TCR beta V segments showed up in productive rearrangements about 87% or about 30% of the time in an earlier analysis of a few hundred of the donors. The only immune exposure information available for the cohort was CMV serostatus. In this cohort, only TCR beta chains were sequenced, and detectable features were limited by the absence of alpha or paired-chain data. A further reported finding was that TCR beta sequences accurately predicted the HLA-A and HLA-B alleles for most subjects in the first cohort. Some IMGT-functional V segments, including TRBV6-2 and TRBV6-3, could not be told apart with the 87-base-pair reads, so those segments were excluded. Specific HLA alleles were associated with more than 15,000 TCR beta sequences at a false discovery rate of 0.05 in a later analysis. A later analysis found that most CMV-associated TCR beta chains appeared HLA-restricted, with HLA associations seemingly driven largely by CMV exposure. The presence/absence analyses assumed that sequencing depth was roughly uniform across donors, and that assumption may not be true.

The cohort comprised 550 to 700 healthy bone marrow donors. All cohort members were sampled while nominally healthy, although unrecorded immune exposures were likely present. The donor was CMV seropositive and was included in the group of almost 300 seropositive cohort members. Every donor gave a peripheral blood sample, and the peripheral blood mononuclear cells from that sample were used for TCR beta sequencing. Genomic DNA extraction from the blood cell samples was performed with the Qiagen DNeasy Blood Extraction Kit. The library relied on the immunoSEQ multiplex PCR assay. For the multiplex PCR, a mixture combining 60 forward primers for TCR Vbeta segments and 13 reverse primers for TCR Jbeta segments was used. Amplification of the CDR3 region of rearranged TCR beta genes was performed with a multiplex PCR assay on genomic DNA. On the Illumina HiSeq System, the amplified TCR beta libraries were sequenced as 87-base-pair reads. Per the authors' processing: Across the roughly 600 repertoires, a later analysis counted roughly 84 million unique TCR beta chains, approximately 10 million of which were shared by at least two donors. Raw reads were error-corrected and collapsed into unique sequences with a nearest-neighbor algorithm that merged closely related sequences to remove PCR and sequencing errors. Alignment of CDR3 sequences to IMGT reference sequences was used to assign V, D and J gene segments. For a sequence to be retained, at least a six-nucleotide match to both a V gene segment and a J gene segment was required. Rearrangements were classified as productive when the CDR3 lacked stop codons and remained in frame with V and J, and all other rearrangements were classified as non-productive. CDR3 was defined by IMGT convention, running from the second conserved V-encoded cysteine to the conserved J-encoded phenylalanine. The earlier analysis of about 570 of the donors excluded any sequence lacking an unambiguous match to a single V gene segment. An earlier analysis of 587 of the donors called V segments functional above 56.7% productive rearrangements and segregating when the between-donor standard deviation exceeded 5%. To diagnose cytomegalovirus status from the catalog of TCR beta chain sequences, a statistical classification framework was built. V and J gene assignment, in a later analysis, came from comparing TCR nucleotide sequences with IMGT/GENE-DB human TR gene sequences. The TCRdist pipeline was used in a later analysis to assign CDR3 sequences and most-parsimonious VDJ recombination scenarios. In a later analysis, every TCR beta chain was defined by the combination of its CDR3 amino acid sequence and its V-gene family, and reads without a unique V-gene family were dropped. As a way to deal with suspected cross-contamination and a sequencing artifact, a later analysis dropped 500 to 700 nucleotide sequences that were highly shared and had low generation probability. In a later analysis, a clonal expansion index was calculated for each public chain from normalized within-repertoire ranks of inferred template counts. In a later analysis, generation probabilities were computed using a VDJ recombination model fitted to out-of-frame rearrangements, and the results were checked against IGoR. A later analysis scored TCR-TCR, TCR-HLA and TCR-CMV co-occurrence with hypergeometric tests, applying a repertoire-size bias correction to TCR pairs. In a later analysis, false discovery rates were estimated by permuting HLA or CMV assignments 20 times. In a later analysis, co-occurring TCRs were grouped using DBSCAN, with TCRdist sequence similarity added in when clustering inside HLA-allele-positive subsets. Repertoires with fewer than 30,000 or more than 120,000 public chains were left out of co-occurrence clustering, as were about five repertoires with anomalous nucleotide sharing. Drawn from immuneACCESS, this table holds only the in-frame rearrangements with V and J called that TCRdb kept. Clones are partly lost; checked studies trace under half to an unresolved V gene and leave the rest unexplained. The V and J calls and the clone size are those of that table, but D and trimming were determined from the DNA. This sample has roughly 92,000 clones in its table, and 81% of those were observed once. The ten largest clones take up approximately 4% of the sample.

The clonotype was recovered from a woman in her seventies in good health and CMV-seropositive. Recombination linked TRBV11-2 to TRBJ2-7; 5 matching bases give a weak D call of TRBD2. The specimen was PBMCs. The CDR3 protein: CASVVSASHEQYF. The DNA sequence reads TGTGCCAGCGTAGTCTCGGCTAGCCACGAGCAGTACTTC.